The 17 T cell receptor beta chains below were found in one sample sequenced in a study of CD8+ T cells in alopecia areata. After isolation, RNA underwent reverse transcription to generate cDNA as the sequencing template. Sequenced by immunoSEQ multiplex PCR; TCRdb stores in-frame clones only, minus some. The sample has around 19,000 clones; about 63% are singletons. Treatment specified: oral pan-JAK inhibitor, 5-10 mg twice daily. From alopecia areata patients, lesional scalp punch biopsies and peripheral blood were collected. The specimen comprised skin, sampled at week 4, from a patient treated with tofacitinib. The receptor source for this set is a human donor with alopecia areata.

By share, this clone counts as medium-sized. This chain uses TRBV7-9 with TRBJ1-6, with unresolved D. Germline assignment: CDR1 SEHNR and CDR2 FQNEAQ (reference sequence). This CDR3 spans 17 amino acids. With 2 bases removed from V and 9 bases from J, the gap between germline ends came to 20 bases. The CDR3 DNA sequence: TGTGCCAGCAGCTTAAGGGTGGAACAGCTGAATCCTTCACCCCTCCACTTT. Its translation: CASSLRVEQLNPSPLHF.

This clone has a handful of counts. This rearrangement joins TRBV9 to TRBJ2-3; weak D call: TRBD2 (6 bases). The germline V gene encodes CDR1 SGDLS and CDR2 YYNGEE. This CDR3 contains 16 residues. V lost 1 base and J 1 base, leaving 13 bases between the germline ends. Here the CDR3 DNA reads TGTGCCAGCAGCGTACTCGACGGGAGCGGCACAGATACGCAGTATTTT. Its translation is CASSVLDGSGTDTQYF.

The rearrangement links TRBV5-5 to TRBJ2-2; D is unresolved. In germline, CDR1 is SGHKS, CDR2 YYEKEE (reference sequence). The CDR3 extends over 15 amino acids. Trimming cost V 3 bases and J 7 bases, with 16 bases left between them. The CDR3 DNA follows: TGTGCCAGCAGCTGGGGTGGGGTCGACGGCGGGGAGCTGTTTTTT. This translates into CASSWGGVDGGELFF.

The chain has TRBV6-5 and TRBJ2-5; TRBD2 agrees at 11 bases. The better agreement between TRBJ2-7 and the DNA end casts doubt on the J call. The V gene's germline CDR1 is MNHEY and CDR2 SVGAGI. The CDR3 length is 16 residues. The CDR3 coding sequence is TGTGCCAGCAGTTACCAGGGGACTAGCGGACCCTACGAGCAGTACTTC. Its translation: CASSYQGTSGPYEQYF.

J is TRBJ1-1 and V is TRBV7-9; 9 nucleotides agree with TRBD1. J was trimmed by 2 bases and V by 1 base; bases with no gene match: 11. CDR1 SEHNR and CDR2 FQNEAQ come from the germline V gene (reference sequence). The CDR3 runs 18 residues. For the CDR3, the DNA is TGTGCCAGCAGCTTAGGGCTGGGACAGGGTCGTTCCAACACTGAAGCTTTCTTT. Translation gives CASSLGLGQGRSNTEAFF.

The chain is built from TRBV10-3 and TRBJ1-2, with D perhaps matching TRBD1 (5 bases). Germline V CDR1 and CDR2: ENHRY, SYGVKD. V was clipped by 4 bases and J by 10 bases, with 10 bases between them. This CDR3 is 11 amino acids long. The CDR3 DNA follows: TGTGCCATCAGTGCTAAGGGGCTCTACACCTTC. It yields the protein CAISAKGLYTF.

This chain links TRBV4-3 with TRBJ2-5; no clear D. Germline lookup yields CDR1 LGHNA and CDR2 YSLEER. V lost 0 bases to trimming and J lost 5 bases, with 13 bases between them. CDR3 length: 15 amino acids. CDR3 loop: CASSQEYSRDETQYF. The CDR3, as DNA: TGCGCCAGCAGCCAAGAGTATAGTAGAGACGAGACCCAGTACTTC.

The chain employs TRBV5-1 and TRBJ1-1; 7 positions match TRBD1. The V segment lost 4 bases and the J segment 5 bases; nucleotides outside the gene matches: 2. The CDR3 runs to 12 residues. The germline CDR1 and CDR2 sequences are SGHRS and YFSETQ. CDR3 in DNA: TGCGCCAGCAGCGCAGGGGGGACTGAAGCTTTCTTT. Protein sequence: CASSAGGTEAFF.

This chain joins TRBV2 and TRBJ2-5; tentatively, D is TRBD2 (7 bases). The V end was cut by 7 bases, the J end by 4 bases, with 13 bases between. This CDR3 is built from 13 residues. Germline V gene sequence: CDR1 SNHLY, CDR2 FYNNEI. CDR3 sequence (DNA): TGTGCCAGCAACGGCGCGGGGGCAGAGACCCAGTACTTC. Its translation: CASNGAGAETQYF.

J is TRBJ1-1 and V is TRBV15; no reliable D call. The V gene lost 0 bases and the J gene lost 4 bases, with 9 bases spanning the gap. Germline CDR1 reads LNHNV; CDR2 reads YYDKDF (reference sequence). The CDR3 is 14 amino acids. CDR3 DNA: TGTGCCACCAGCAGAGAAGGGAGTGCCACTGAAGCTTTCTTT. It is translated as CATSREGSATEAFF.

The CDR3 here is CASSQDELLGGPQYF. CDR3 DNA: TGTGCCAGCAGCCAAGATGAACTCCTCGGGGGTCCCCAGTACTTC. The chain is built from TRBV4-2 and TRBJ2-5; perhaps TRBD2 as D (6 bases). The CDR3 is made up of 15 amino acids. The germline V and J ends were trimmed by 0 bases and 9 bases, with 17 bases remaining between them. CDR1 is LGHNA and CDR2 is YNFKEQ in the germline V gene.

In its sample, this clone was seen once. The rearrangement uses TRBV7-2 and TRBJ2-1, with TRBD2 matching 8 bases. CDR1 is SGHTA, CDR2 FQGNSA, per germline. The J segment lost 0 bases and the V segment lost 5 bases, leaving 6 bases of the junction unmatched. CDR3 length: 16 residues. The CDR3 protein is CASSNPGGASYNEQFF. As DNA, the CDR3 is TGTGCCAGCAGCAACCCCGGGGGGGCCTCCTACAATGAGCAGTTCTTC.

This clone has just a few counts. The CDR3 bases are TGTGCCAGCACGAGTGTAGGGACTGAAGCTTTCTTT. Translating gives CASTSVGTEAFF. The rearrangement links TRBV28 to TRBJ1-1; D not certain. The CDR3 extends over 12 amino acids. Deletions cut 7 bases from V and 5 bases from J, with 11 bases between. In germline, CDR1 is MDHEN, CDR2 SYDVKM.

The gene calls are TRBV5-1 and TRBJ2-5; 10 positions match TRBD1. CDR1 is SGHRS, CDR2 YFSETQ, per germline. This CDR3 has 15 residues. The V and J ends lost 1 base and 3 bases, in that order; junction bases with no gene match: 3. DNA for the CDR3: TGCGCCAGCAGCTTGACCGGGACAGGGGAAGAGACCCAGTACTTC. Translation: CASSLTGTGEETQYF.

The chain carries TRBV7-9 and TRBJ1-5, with a possible D match to TRBD1 (5 bases). Germline CDR1 is SEHNR and CDR2 is FQNEAQ (reference sequence). V was shortened by 1 base and J by 1 base, with 14 bases between the two germline ends. The length of the CDR3 is 17 residues. CDR3: CASSLDPLGGSNQPQHF. The CDR3 coding sequence is TGTGCCAGCAGCTTAGACCCCTTGGGGGGGAGCAATCAGCCCCAGCATTTT.

This clone was observed a few times. The chain has TRBV4-2 and TRBJ1-1; 9 bases line up with TRBD1. The trim removed 4 bases at V and 3 bases at J, leaving 12 bases unmatched. The CDR3 extends over 17 amino acids. Germline V CDR1 and CDR2: LGHNA, YNFKEQ. CDR3 region: CASSPITGGEGDTEAFF. The DNA for the CDR3 is TGTGCCAGCAGCCCCATTACAGGGGGCGAGGGAGACACTGAAGCTTTCTTT.

The chain combines TRBV28 with TRBJ1-1; 7 bases line up with TRBD1. Losses at the gene ends were 5 bases for V and 8 bases for J; bases not matched to a gene: 8. Germline CDR1 and CDR2: MDHEN and SYDVKM. This CDR3 is built from 13 residues. For the CDR3, the DNA is TGTGCCAGCAGTCCGCAGACAGGGCGGGAAGCTTTCTTT. Translated: CASSPQTGREAFF.